A selection of T cell receptor beta chains follows, all from one sample in a study of T cell changes during pregnancy in multiple sclerosis. Using immunoSEQ multiplex PCR, the repertoire was profiled, and TCRdb retains in-frame clones only, with some absent. The sample lists 95,000 to 100,000 clones, about nine tenths seen once, with over 2.5% in the top ten. The specimen was peripheral blood, collected in the second trimester of pregnancy. The receptors shown here come from a female donor with multiple sclerosis, enrolled in a pregnancy study. Each CDR3 is given with its conserved first and last residue. D genes are given only for firm matches. Size values are once, few and many counts, or a class for expanded clones, and some rows have none.

D	V	size	J	CDR3	DNA
TRBD1	TRBV6-1	NA	TRBJ1-3	CASSGRTGQVPTGNTIYF	TGTGCCAGCAGTGGCCGGACAGGGCAGGTCCCTACTGGAAACACCATATATTTT
TRBD2	TRBV27	NA	TRBJ2-1	CASRVRLADYNEQFF	TGTGCCAGCCGTGTGCGACTAGCGGACTACAATGAGCAGTTCTTC
TRBD1	TRBV7-9	NA	TRBJ2-7	CASSPTGTGGDEQYF	TGTGCCAGCAGCCCCACCGGGACAGGGGGGGACGAGCAGTACTTC
NA	TRBV20-1	NA	TRBJ2-3	CTPSADTQYF	TGCACCCCCTCCGCAGATACGCAGTATTTT
NA	TRBV15	NA	TRBJ1-4	CATSSGGITNEKLFF	TGTGCCACCAGCAGCGGAGGGATAACTAATGAAAAACTGTTTTTT
NA	TRBV27	NA	TRBJ1-2	CASALRGGYGYTF	TGTGCCAGCGCGCTGCGAGGGGGCTATGGCTACACCTTC
TRBD1	TRBV10-3	NA	TRBJ2-7	CAISGDRGLVEQYF	TGTGCCATCAGTGGGGACAGGGGGCTGGTCGAGCAGTACTTC
TRBD2	TRBV27	NA	TRBJ2-3	CASSLGLAGDGDTQYF	TGTGCCAGCAGTTTGGGGCTAGCGGGAGATGGGGATACGCAGTATTTT
TRBD2	TRBV29-1	NA	TRBJ2-5	CSVEKAGVETQYF	TGCAGCGTTGAAAAAGCGGGAGTTGAGACCCAGTACTTC
TRBD1	TRBV27	NA	TRBJ2-1	CASSPGQEWNEQFF	TGTGCCAGCAGTCCCGGACAGGAGTGGAATGAGCAGTTCTTC
TRBD1	TRBV6-5	NA	TRBJ2-2	CASSLDRGRGTGELFF	TGTGCCAGCAGTTTGGACAGGGGGCGCGGGACCGGGGAGCTGTTTTTT
TRBD1	TRBV7-9	NA	TRBJ2-7	CASSPGQIHEQYF	TGTGCCAGCAGTCCGGGACAGATCCACGAGCAGTACTTC
NA	TRBV20-1	NA	TRBJ2-5	CSAGQQETQYF	TGCAGTGCTGGACAGCAAGAGACCCAGTACTTC
NA	TRBV7-2	NA	TRBJ2-2	CASSFYGTGELFF	TGTGCCAGCAGCTTCTACGGCACCGGGGAGCTGTTTTTT
NA	TRBV4-3	NA	TRBJ2-2	CASSQGPNTGELFF	TGCGCCAGCAGCCAGGGCCCGAACACCGGGGAGCTGTTTTTT
NA	TRBV7-9	NA	TRBJ2-1	CANPSQGGVDNEQFF	TGTGCCAACCCGTCCCAGGGGGGAGTGGACAATGAGCAGTTCTTC
NA	TRBV2	NA	TRBJ1-1	CASSIPGQNTEAFF	TGTGCCAGCAGCATTCCGGGACAAAACACTGAAGCTTTCTTT
TRBD1	TRBV5-1	NA	TRBJ1-2	CASSVEQGARGYTF	TGCGCCAGCAGCGTAGAACAGGGGGCGCGGGGCTACACCTTC
NA	TRBV5-4	NA	TRBJ2-1	CASSPRGSYNEQFF	TGTGCCAGCAGCCCGCGAGGTTCCTACAATGAGCAGTTCTTC
NA	TRBV28	NA	TRBJ1-3	CASSLFPGRSGNTIYF	TGTGCCAGCAGTTTATTCCCAGGCCGCTCTGGAAACACCATATATTTT
NA	TRBV27	NA	TRBJ2-1	CASSSHLGSYNEQFF	TGTGCCAGCAGTTCACATTTGGGGAGCTACAATGAGCAGTTCTTC
NA	TRBV6-6	NA	TRBJ2-7	CASSYYERGSEQYF	TGTGCCAGCAGTTACTATGAAAGGGGTTCGGAGCAGTACTTC
NA	TRBV28	NA	TRBJ2-4	CASSSYGRDIQYF	TGTGCCAGCAGTTCCTATGGTCGGGACATTCAGTACTTC
NA	TRBV29-1	NA	TRBJ2-1	CSVLGFSVEQFF	TGCAGCGTTCTGGGTTTTAGCGTTGAGCAGTTCTTC
NA	TRBV5-1	few	TRBJ1-4	CASSLGGRTTYSNEKLFF	TGCGCCAGCAGCTTGGGCGGTAGGACTACTTATTCTAATGAAAAACTGTTTTTT
TRBD2	TRBV28	NA	TRBJ2-2	CASSFLAGGTGELFF	TGTGCCAGCAGTTTTCTCGCGGGAGGGACCGGGGAGCTGTTTTTT
NA	TRBV6-5	NA	TRBJ2-7	CASSTPGYLEQYF	TGTGCCAGCAGTACACCGGGGTACCTGGAGCAGTACTTC
NA	TRBV6-5	NA	TRBJ2-5	CASSYPGETQYF	TGTGCCAGCAGTTATCCCGGGGAGACCCAGTACTTC
NA	TRBV4-2	NA	TRBJ2-7	CASSQDRGSAEQYF	TGTGCCAGCAGCCAAGATCGAGGGTCGGCCGAGCAGTACTTC
TRBD2	TRBV6-1	once	TRBJ2-3	CASRSSGASTDTQYF	TGTGCCAGCAGGTCTAGCGGGGCCAGCACAGATACGCAGTATTTT
TRBD1	TRBV4-2	NA	TRBJ1-5	CASSRSDETLGDRGQPQHF	TGTGCCAGCAGCCGGTCGGACGAAACACTGGGGGACAGGGGGCAGCCCCAGCATTTT
NA	TRBV10-1	NA	TRBJ2-7	CASRPAGRSYEQYF	TGCGCCAGCAGGCCCGCTGGTAGGAGCTACGAGCAGTACTTC
NA	TRBV5-6	NA	TRBJ2-7	CASSLVLGEQYF	TGTGCCAGCAGCTTGGTTCTAGGCGAGCAGTACTTC
TRBD1	TRBV19	NA	TRBJ2-2	CASTTGDIPGELFF	TGTGCCAGTACAACAGGGGATATTCCCGGGGAGCTGTTTTTT
TRBD1	TRBV18	NA	TRBJ1-1	CASSPTGGRAAVTGAFF	TGTGCCAGCTCACCGACAGGGGGCAGGGCGGCCGTGACTGGAGCTTTCTTT
TRBD1	TRBV27	once	TRBJ2-2	CASRTGPWTGELFF	TGTGCCAGCAGGACAGGGCCTTGGACCGGGGAGCTGTTTTTT
NA	TRBV29-1	NA	TRBJ2-3	CSAGPPDTQYF	TGCAGCGCAGGGCCCCCTGATACGCAGTATTTT
NA	TRBV5-1	once	TRBJ2-1	CASSLQRAYNEQFF	TGCGCCAGCAGCTTGCAGCGGGCCTACAATGAGCAGTTCTTC
TRBD1	TRBV28	once	TRBJ2-7	CASWGQGSYEQYF	TGTGCCAGCTGGGGACAGGGATCCTACGAGCAGTACTTC
NA	TRBV27	NA	TRBJ2-1	CASSLGMLAREQFF	TGTGCCAGCAGTTTGGGGATGCTAGCGAGAGAGCAGTTCTTC
NA	TRBV4-3	NA	TRBJ2-4	CASSQVSGRNIQYF	TGCGCCAGCAGCCAAGTTTCAGGCAGAAACATTCAGTACTTC